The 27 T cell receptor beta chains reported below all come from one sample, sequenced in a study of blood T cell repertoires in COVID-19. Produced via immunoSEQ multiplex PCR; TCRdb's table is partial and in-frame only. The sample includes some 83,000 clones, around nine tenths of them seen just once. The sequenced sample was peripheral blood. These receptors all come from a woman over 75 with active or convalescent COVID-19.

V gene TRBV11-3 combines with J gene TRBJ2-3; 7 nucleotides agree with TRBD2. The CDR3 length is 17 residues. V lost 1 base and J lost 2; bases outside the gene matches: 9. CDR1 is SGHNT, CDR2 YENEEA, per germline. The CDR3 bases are TGTGCCAGCAGCTTAGGAGACCGGGGGAGGGCCACAGATACGCAGTATTTT. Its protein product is CASSLGDRGRATDTQYF.

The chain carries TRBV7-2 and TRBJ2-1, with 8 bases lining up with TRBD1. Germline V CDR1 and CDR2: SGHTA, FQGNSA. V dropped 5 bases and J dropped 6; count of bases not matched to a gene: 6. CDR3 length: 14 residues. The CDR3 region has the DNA TGTGCCAGCAGCGGACAGGGTTTCGTCAATGAGCAGTTCTTC. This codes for CASSGQGFVNEQFF.

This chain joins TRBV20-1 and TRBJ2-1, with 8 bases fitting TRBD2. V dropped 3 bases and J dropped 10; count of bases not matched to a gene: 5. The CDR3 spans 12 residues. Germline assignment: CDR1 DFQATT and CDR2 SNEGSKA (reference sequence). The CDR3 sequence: CSASGREEEQFF. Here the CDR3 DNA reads TGCAGTGCTAGTGGGCGGGAGGAGGAGCAGTTCTTC.

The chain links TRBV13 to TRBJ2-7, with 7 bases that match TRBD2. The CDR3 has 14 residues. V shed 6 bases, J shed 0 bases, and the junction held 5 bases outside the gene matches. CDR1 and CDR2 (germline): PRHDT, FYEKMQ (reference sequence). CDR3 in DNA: TGTGCCAGCAGTTTGGGGGGGTCCTCCTACGAGCAGTACTTC. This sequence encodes CASSLGGSSYEQYF. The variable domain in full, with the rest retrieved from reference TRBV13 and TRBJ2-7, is AAGVIQSPRHLIKEKRETATLKCYPIPRHDTVYWYQQGPGQDPQFLISFYEKMQSDKGSIPDRFSAQQFSDYHSELNMSSLELGDSALYFCASSLGGSSYEQYFGPGTRLTVT.

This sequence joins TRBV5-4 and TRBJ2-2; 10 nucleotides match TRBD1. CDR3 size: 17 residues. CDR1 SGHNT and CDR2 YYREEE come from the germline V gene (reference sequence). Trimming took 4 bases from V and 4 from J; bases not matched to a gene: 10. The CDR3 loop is CASSGGQGQTGTGELFF. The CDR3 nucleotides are TGTGCCAGCAGCGGGGGACAGGGGCAAACGGGCACCGGGGAGCTGTTTTTT.

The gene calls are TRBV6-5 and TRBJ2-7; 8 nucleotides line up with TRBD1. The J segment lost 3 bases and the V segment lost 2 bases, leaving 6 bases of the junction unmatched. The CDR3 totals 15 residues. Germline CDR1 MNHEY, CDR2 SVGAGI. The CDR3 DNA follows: TGTGCCAGCAGTTACGGTGGGACAGGAGTCTACGAGCAGTACTTC. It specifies CASSYGGTGVYEQYF.

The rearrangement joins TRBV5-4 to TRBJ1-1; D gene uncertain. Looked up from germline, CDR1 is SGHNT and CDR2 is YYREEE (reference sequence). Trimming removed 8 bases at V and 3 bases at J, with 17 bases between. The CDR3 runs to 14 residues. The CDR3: CASKTSAVHTEAFF. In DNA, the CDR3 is TGTGCCAGTAAGACTTCGGCGGTACACACTGAAGCTTTCTTT.

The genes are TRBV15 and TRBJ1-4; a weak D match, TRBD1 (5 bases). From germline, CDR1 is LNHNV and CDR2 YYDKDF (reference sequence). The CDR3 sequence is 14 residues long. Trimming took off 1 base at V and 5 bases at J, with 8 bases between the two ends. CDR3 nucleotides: TGTGCCACCAGCAGAGGACAGTGGAATGAAAAACTGTTTTTT. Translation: CATSRGQWNEKLFF.

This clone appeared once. CDR3 region: CASSFAMNTEAFF. CDR3 nucleotides: TGTGCCAGCAGTTTTGCTATGAACACTGAAGCTTTCTTT. The genes are TRBV12-3 or TRBV12-4 and TRBJ1-1; D not certain. Trimming removed 3 bases from V and 0 bases from J, with 5 bases in between. This CDR3 is 13 amino acids long.

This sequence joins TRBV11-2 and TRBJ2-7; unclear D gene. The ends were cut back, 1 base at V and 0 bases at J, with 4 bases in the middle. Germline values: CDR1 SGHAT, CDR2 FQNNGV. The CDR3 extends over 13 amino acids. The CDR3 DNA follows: TGTGCCAGCAGCTTAGTGGCCTCCTACGAGCAGTACTTC. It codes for CASSLVASYEQYF.

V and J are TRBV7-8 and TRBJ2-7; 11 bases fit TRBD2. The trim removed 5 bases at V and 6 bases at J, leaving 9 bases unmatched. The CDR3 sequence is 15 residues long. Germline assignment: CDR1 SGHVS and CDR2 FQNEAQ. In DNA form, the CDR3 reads TGTGCCAGCAGCAAGGGACTAGCGGCCACTGGCGAGCAGTACTTC. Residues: CASSKGLAATGEQYF. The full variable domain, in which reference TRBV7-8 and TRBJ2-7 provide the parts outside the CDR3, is GAGVSQSPRYKVAKRGQDVALRCDPISGHVSLFWYQQALGQGPEFLTYFQNEAQLDKSGLPSDRFFAERPEGSVSTLKIQRTQQEDSAVYLCASSKGLAATGEQYFGPGTRLTVT.

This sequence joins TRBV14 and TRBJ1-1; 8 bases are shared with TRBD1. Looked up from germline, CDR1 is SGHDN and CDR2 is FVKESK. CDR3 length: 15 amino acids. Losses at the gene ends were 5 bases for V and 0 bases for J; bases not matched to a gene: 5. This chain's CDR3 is CASSARTGLNTEAFF. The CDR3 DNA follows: TGTGCCAGCAGCGCACGGACAGGGTTGAACACTGAAGCTTTCTTT.

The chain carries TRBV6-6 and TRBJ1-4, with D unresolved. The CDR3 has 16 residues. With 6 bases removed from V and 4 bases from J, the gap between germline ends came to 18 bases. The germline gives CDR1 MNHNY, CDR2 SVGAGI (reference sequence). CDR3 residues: CASSIETATHNEKLFF. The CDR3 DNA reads TGTGCCAGCAGCATAGAGACGGCGACTCATAATGAAAAACTGTTTTTT.

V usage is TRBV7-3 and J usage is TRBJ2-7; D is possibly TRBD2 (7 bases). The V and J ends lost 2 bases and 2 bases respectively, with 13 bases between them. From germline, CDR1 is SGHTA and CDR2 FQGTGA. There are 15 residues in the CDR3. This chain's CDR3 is CASSLLGGGPYEQYF. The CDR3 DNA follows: TGTGCCAGCAGCTTATTAGGGGGGGGCCCCTACGAGCAGTACTTC.

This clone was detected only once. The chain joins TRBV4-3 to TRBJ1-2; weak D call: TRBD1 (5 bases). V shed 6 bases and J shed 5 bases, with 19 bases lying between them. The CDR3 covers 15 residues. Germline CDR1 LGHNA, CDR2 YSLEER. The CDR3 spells CASSLGAGTDYGYTF. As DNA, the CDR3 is TGCGCCAGCAGTCTCGGAGCCGGGACTGATTATGGCTACACCTTC.

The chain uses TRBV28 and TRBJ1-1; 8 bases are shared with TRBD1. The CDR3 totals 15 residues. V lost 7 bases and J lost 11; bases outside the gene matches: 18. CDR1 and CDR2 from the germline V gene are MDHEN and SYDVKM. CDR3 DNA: TGTGCCAGCACTCTCGAACCGGGACAGGCCCCGAGGGCTTTCTTT. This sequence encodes CASTLEPGQAPRAFF.

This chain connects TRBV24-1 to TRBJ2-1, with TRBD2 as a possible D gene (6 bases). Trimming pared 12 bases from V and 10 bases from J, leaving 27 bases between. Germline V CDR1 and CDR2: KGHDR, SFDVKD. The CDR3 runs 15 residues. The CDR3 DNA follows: TGTGCCCAATTCGAGAGACTAGTCCCTTGGGGGGAGCAGTTCTTC. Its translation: CAQFERLVPWGEQFF.

The CDR3 protein is CASSSDRVKSYTF. The DNA for the CDR3 is TGCGCCAGCAGCTCAGACAGGGTGAAAAGCTACACCTTC. This chain joins TRBV5-1 and TRBJ1-2; 7 bases line up with TRBD1. There are 13 residues in the CDR3. The V gene's germline CDR1 is SGHRS and CDR2 YFSETQ. The V gene end was trimmed by 3 bases and the J gene end by 9 bases; junction bases not matched to a gene: 8. The full variable domain, in which reference TRBV5-1 and TRBJ1-2 provide the parts outside the CDR3, is KAGVTQTPRYLIKTRGQQVTLSCSPISGHRSVSWYQQTPGQGLQFLFEYFSETQRNKGNFPGRFSGRQFSNSRSEMNVSTLELGDSALYLCASSSDRVKSYTFGSGTRLTVV.

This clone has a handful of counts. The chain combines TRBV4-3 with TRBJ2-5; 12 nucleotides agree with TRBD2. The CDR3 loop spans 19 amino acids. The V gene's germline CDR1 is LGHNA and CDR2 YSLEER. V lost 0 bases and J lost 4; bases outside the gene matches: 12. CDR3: CASSQDPLAGGVRGETQYF. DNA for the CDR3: TGCGCCAGCAGCCAAGATCCCCTAGCGGGGGGGGTGAGGGGAGAGACCCAGTACTTC.

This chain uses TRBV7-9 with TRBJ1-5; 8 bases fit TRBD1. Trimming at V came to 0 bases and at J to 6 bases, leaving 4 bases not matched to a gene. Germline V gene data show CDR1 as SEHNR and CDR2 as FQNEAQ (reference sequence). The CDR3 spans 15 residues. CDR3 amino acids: CASSLAGQGSQPQHF. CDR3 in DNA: TGTGCCAGCAGCTTAGCAGGACAGGGAAGTCAGCCCCAGCATTTT. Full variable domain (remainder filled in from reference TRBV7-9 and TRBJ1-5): DTGVSQNPRHKITKRGQNVTFRCDPISEHNRLYWYRQTLGQGPEFLTYFQNEAQLEKSRLLSDRFSAERPKGSFSTLEIQRTEQGDSAMYLCASSLAGQGSQPQHFGDGTRLSIL.

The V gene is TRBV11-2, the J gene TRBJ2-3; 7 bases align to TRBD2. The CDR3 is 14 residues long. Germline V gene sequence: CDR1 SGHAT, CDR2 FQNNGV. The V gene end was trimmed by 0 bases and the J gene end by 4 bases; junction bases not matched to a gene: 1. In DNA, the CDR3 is TGTGCCAGCAGCTTAGAGGGGGGGTCAGATACGCAGTATTTT. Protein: CASSLEGGSDTQYF.

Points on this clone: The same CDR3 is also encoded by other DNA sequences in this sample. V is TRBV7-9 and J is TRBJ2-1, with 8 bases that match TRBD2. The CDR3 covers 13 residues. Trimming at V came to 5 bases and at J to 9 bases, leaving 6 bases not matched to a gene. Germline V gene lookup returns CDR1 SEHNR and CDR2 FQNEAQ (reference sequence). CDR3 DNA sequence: TGTGCCAGCAGCCTCGGGGGGGTCTCTGAGCAGTTCTTC. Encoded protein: CASSLGGVSEQFF.

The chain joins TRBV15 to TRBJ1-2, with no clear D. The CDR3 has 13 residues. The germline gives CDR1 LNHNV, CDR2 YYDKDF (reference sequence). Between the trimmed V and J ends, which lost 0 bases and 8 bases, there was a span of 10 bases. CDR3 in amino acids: CATSRDRTEGYTF. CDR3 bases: TGTGCCACCAGCAGAGATCGAACCGAGGGCTACACCTTC.

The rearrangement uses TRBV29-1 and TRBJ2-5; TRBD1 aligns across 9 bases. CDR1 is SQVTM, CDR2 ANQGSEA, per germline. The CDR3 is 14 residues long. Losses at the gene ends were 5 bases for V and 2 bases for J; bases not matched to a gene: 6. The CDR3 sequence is CSVSRDRVQETQYF. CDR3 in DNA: TGCAGCGTTTCCCGGGACAGGGTTCAAGAGACCCAGTACTTC. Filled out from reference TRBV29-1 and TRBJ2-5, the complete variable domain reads SAVISQKPSRDICQRGTSLTIQCQVDSQVTMMFWYRQQPGQSLTLIATANQGSEATYESGFVIDKFPISRPNLTFSTLTVSNMSPEDSSIYLCSVSRDRVQETQYFGPGTRLLVL.

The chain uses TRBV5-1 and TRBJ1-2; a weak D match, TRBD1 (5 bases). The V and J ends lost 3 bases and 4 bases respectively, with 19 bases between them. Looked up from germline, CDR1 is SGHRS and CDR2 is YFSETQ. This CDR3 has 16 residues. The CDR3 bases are TGCGCCAGCAGCTCAGTACTCACCTCTGGGGCCTATGGCTACACCTTC. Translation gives CASSSVLTSGAYGYTF.

CDR3 in amino acids: CASSREGLATNEKLFF. Here the CDR3 DNA reads TGTGCCAGCAGCCGTGAGGGACTGGCAACTAATGAAAAACTGTTTTTT. This rearrangement joins TRBV3-1 (or the pseudogene TRBV3-2) to TRBJ1-4; TRBD1 might be the D (5 bases). CDR3 length: 16 amino acids. Trimming cost V 4 bases and J 0 bases, with 12 bases left between them. The germline V gene has CDR1 LGHDT and CDR2 YNNKEL (reference sequence).

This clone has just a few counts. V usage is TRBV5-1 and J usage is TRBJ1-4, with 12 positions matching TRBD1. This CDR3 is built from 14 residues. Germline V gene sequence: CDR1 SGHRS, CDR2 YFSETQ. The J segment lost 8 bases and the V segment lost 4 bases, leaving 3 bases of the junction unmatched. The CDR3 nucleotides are TGCGCCAGCAGCGTGGGACAGGGGGCGGAAAAACTGTTTTTT. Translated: CASSVGQGAEKLFF.